One sample yielded the 30 T cell receptor beta chains listed below, sequenced in a study of blood T cells in healthy people across ages. A second PCR, run for roughly 7 to 11 cycles, used a sample-barcoded 5' primer plus a J-beta primer mix. TCRdb re-called the 5' RACE reads with MiXCR, one entry per CDR3 protein. The sample records about 1 million distinct CDR3 sequences, approximately 25% being singletons. These same data were also listed under a study on T cells of mothers and their children.

Sequenced material: blood. These receptors were collected from a girl aged 2-10 years in good health.

The sample holds a few counts of this clonotype. The V gene is TRBV5-1, the J gene TRBJ2-5; a possible D gene is TRBD2 (8 bases). CDR1 and CDR2 (germline): SGHRS, YFSETQ. The V end was cut by 4 bases, the J end by 2 bases, with 15 bases between. CDR3 length equals 15 residues. In DNA, the CDR3 is TGCGCCAGCAGCCGGGTAGCGGGACAGCAAGAGACCCAGTACTTC. It yields the protein CASSRVAGQQETQYF.

This clonotype was seen ten or more times. The J gene is TRBJ2-5, the V gene TRBV9, with a possible D match to TRBD1 (5 bases). Germline assignment: CDR1 SGDLS and CDR2 YYNGEE. The CDR3 covers 13 residues. V shed 0 bases and J shed 2 bases, with 5 bases lying between them. CDR3 nucleotide sequence: TGTGCCAGCAGCGTAGGACAGCAAGAGACCCAGTACTTC. Its protein product is CASSVGQQETQYF.

The genes are TRBV7-2 and TRBJ2-3, with 8 bases fitting TRBD1. CDR1 SGHTA and CDR2 FQGNSA come from the germline V gene. The CDR3 sequence is 13 residues long. After removal of 6 bases from V and 4 bases from J, the junction contained 3 bases not matched to a gene. In nucleotides, the CDR3 is TGTGCCAGCAGGACAGGGGAGGCAGATACGCAGTATTTT. Translated: CASRTGEADTQYF.

This clonotype has just a few counts. This rearrangement joins TRBV2 to TRBJ2-4; 10 nucleotides match TRBD1. CDR1 and CDR2 (germline): SNHLY, FYNNEI. V was clipped by 7 bases and J by 0 bases; unmatched bases: 12. This CDR3 comprises 18 residues. This CDR3 reads CASTRGTGDYLAKNIQYF. Here the CDR3 DNA reads TGTGCCAGCACCCGGGGGACAGGGGATTATTTAGCCAAAAACATTCAGTACTTC. Variable domain in full (rest from reference TRBV2 and TRBJ2-4): EPEVTQTPSHQVTQMGQEVILRCVPISNHLYFYWYRQILGQKVEFLVSFYNNEISEKSEIFDDQFSVERPDGSNFTLKIRSTKLEDSAMYFCASTRGTGDYLAKNIQYFGAGTRLSVL.

V and J are TRBV20-1 and TRBJ1-4; no firm D call. CDR1 and CDR2 from the germline V gene are DFQATT and SNEGSKA (reference sequence). The V end lost 0 bases, the J end lost 15 bases, and 11 bases lay between the germline ends. The CDR3 totals 11 residues. CDR3 DNA: TGCAGTGCTAGAGATGTCGGTTCAGTGTTTTTT. Translated, it gives CSARDVGSVFF.

The chain employs TRBV4-2 and TRBJ1-4; perhaps TRBD1 as D (6 bases). V gave up 0 bases and J gave up 14 bases, with 10 bases separating them. The CDR3 is 12 residues long. Germline CDR1 is LGHNA and CDR2 is YNFKEQ. The CDR3 DNA is TGTGCCAGCAGCCAAGAAAGGACAGACCTGTTTTTT. Translating gives CASSQERTDLFF.

This chain links TRBV11-2 with TRBJ1-4; TRBD1 aligns across 8 bases. The J segment lost 7 bases and the V segment lost 1 base, leaving 5 bases of the junction unmatched. This CDR3 contains 15 residues. Looked up from germline, CDR1 is SGHAT and CDR2 is FQNNGV. CDR3 in amino acids: CASSLVGTGVEKLFF. DNA for the CDR3: TGTGCCAGCAGCTTAGTCGGGACAGGAGTTGAAAAACTGTTTTTT.

The chain recombines TRBV7-9 with TRBJ1-5; maybe TRBD1 (6 bases). Trimming pared 2 bases from V and 6 bases from J, leaving 17 bases between. The CDR3 loop spans 16 amino acids. Germline V gives CDR1 SEHNR, CDR2 FQNEAQ (reference sequence). CDR3 sequence: CASSLNSGGPAQPQHF. The CDR3 DNA sequence: TGTGCCAGCAGCTTAAATAGTGGGGGGCCCGCTCAGCCCCAGCATTTT.

This clonotype was observed a single time. The chain is built from TRBV15 and TRBJ1-4; no definite D call. This CDR3 contains 15 residues. Germline V lookup: CDR1 LNHNV, CDR2 YYDKDF (reference sequence). V lost 0 bases to trimming and J lost 3 bases, with 8 bases between them. CDR3 nucleotide sequence: TGTGCCACCAGCAGAGATGCCGAGTCTAATGAAAAACTGTTTTTT. Its protein product is CATSRDAESNEKLFF.

The J gene is TRBJ2-5, the V gene TRBV14; D not certain. The J call is uncertain, as TRBJ2-7 better fits the DNA end. Germline V gene lookup returns CDR1 SGHDN and CDR2 FVKESK. The CDR3 has 14 residues. The CDR3 is CASSQLQSSYEQYF. Here the CDR3 DNA reads TGTGCCAGCAGCCAACTGCAGAGCTCCTACGAGCAGTACTTC.

In the case of this clonotype: One end of the junction does not line up with germline, which may come from a read error. CDR3 sequence reads: CASSYFEGTEMDF. The CDR3 DNA follows: TGTGCCAGCAGTTACTTCGAGGGGACAGAAATGGATTTT. V is TRBV28 and J is TRBJ2-3; 7 nucleotides match TRBD1. The CDR3 is made up of 13 amino acids. CDR1 and CDR2 (germline): MDHEN, SYDVKM.

This sequence joins TRBV2 and TRBJ2-5; TRBD1 matches at 8 bases. This CDR3 is built from 13 residues. J gave up 5 bases and V 6 bases, and 5 bases lay outside the gene matches. CDR1 and CDR2 from the germline V gene are SNHLY and FYNNEI. As DNA, the CDR3 is TGTGCCAGCAGGCTACAGGGGGGTGAGACCCAGTACTTC. Encoded protein: CASRLQGGETQYF.

The chain uses TRBV12-3 or TRBV12-4 and TRBJ1-4; no clear D. The CDR3 contains 14 residues. V was shortened by 6 bases and J by 8 bases, with 16 bases between the two germline ends. The CDR3 DNA is TGTGCCAGCAGCCATAGTGACGGGGTCGAAAAACTGTTTTTT. Its protein is CASSHSDGVEKLFF.

This clonotype has a single count. This chain links TRBV7-9 with TRBJ2-7; 8 bases agree with TRBD2. CDR1 and CDR2 from the germline V gene are SEHNR and FQNEAQ (reference sequence). V trimming: 3 bases; J trimming: 5 bases; junction bases outside the gene matches: 9. The CDR3 sequence is 15 residues long. CDR3 sequence (DNA): TGTGCCAGCAGCTTGGGGACTAGACCCCAGGACGAGCAGTACTTC. As protein: CASSLGTRPQDEQYF.

This clonotype has a handful of counts. The J gene is TRBJ2-1, the V gene TRBV24-1; TRBD2 aligns across 8 bases. CDR3 size: 13 residues. Germline V gene lookup returns CDR1 KGHDR and CDR2 SFDVKD. Trimming took 9 bases from V and 5 from J; bases not matched to a gene: 5. CDR3 DNA sequence: TGTGCCACCCGAGGAGCGGGGGACAATGAGCAGTTCTTC. Amino acid sequence: CATRGAGDNEQFF.

The DNA of the CDR3 is TGCGCCAGCAGCCCGGGACTCCATTTT. Its protein product is CASSPGLHF. The chain has TRBV5-1 and TRBJ1-5; tentative D call: TRBD1 (5 bases). The CDR3 loop spans 9 amino acids. The V end lost 4 bases, the J end lost 16 bases, and 9 bases lay between the germline ends. Germline V gene sequence: CDR1 SGHRS, CDR2 YFSETQ.

On this clonotype itself: One end of the junction does not line up with germline, which may come from a read error. This rearrangement joins TRBV7-9 to TRBJ2-5; 9 bases line up with TRBD1. Germline lookup yields CDR1 SEHNR and CDR2 FQNEAQ (reference sequence). This CDR3 spans 15 amino acids. Written as DNA, the CDR3 is TGTGCCAGCAGCTTTCCTCCGGGACAGGGTCGGGAGTTGTGCTTC. Amino acid sequence: CASSFPPGQGRELCF.

The J gene is TRBJ2-5, the V gene TRBV6-1; TRBD1 or TRBD2 may be the D gene (5 bases each). The DNA matches TRBJ2-1 better at its end, which makes the J call doubtful. Germline V gives CDR1 MNHNS, CDR2 SASEGT. CDR3 size: 17 residues. DNA for the CDR3: TGTGCCAGCAGCCCAGGGAACAGCTATGACTACTACAATGAGCAGTTCTTC. This sequence encodes CASSPGNSYDYYNEQFF.

The V and J genes are TRBV20-1 and TRBJ1-2, with 10 bases fitting TRBD1. From germline, CDR1 is DFQATT and CDR2 SNEGSKA (reference sequence). J was trimmed by 6 bases and V by 4 bases; bases with no gene match: 2. CDR3 length: 12 amino acids. The CDR3 spells CSANGQGDGYTF. For the CDR3, the DNA is TGCAGTGCTAATGGACAGGGGGATGGCTACACCTTC.

This clonotype occurred a few times. This sequence joins TRBV24-1 and TRBJ1-1; 7 nucleotides match TRBD1. The CDR3 runs to 15 residues. The germline CDR1 and CDR2 sequences are KGHDR and SFDVKD. The V and J ends lost 9 bases and 9 bases, in that order; junction bases with no gene match: 18. The chain's CDR3 is CATGGDRGAHPQAFF. DNA for the CDR3: TGTGCCACCGGGGGGGACAGAGGGGCCCACCCACAAGCTTTCTTT.

The chain couples TRBV29-1 to TRBJ2-5, with TRBD2 identical over 11 bases. Gene TRBJ2-1 matches the end of the DNA better, so the J call may be wrong. This CDR3 is built from 14 residues. Per germline, CDR1 SQVTM and CDR2 ANQGSEA. The CDR3 reads CSVVGLAGGYEQFF. The CDR3 DNA is TGCAGCGTTGTAGGTCTAGCGGGGGGCTATGAGCAGTTCTTC.

The chain has TRBV20-1 and TRBJ2-1, with 11 bases aligning to TRBD2. The CDR3 extends over 14 amino acids. Germline trimming cut 6 bases from V and 3 bases from J; bases unmatched to any gene: 4. Germline CDR1 is DFQATT and CDR2 is SNEGSKA (reference sequence). CDR3 sequence reads: CSAAGLADYNEQFF. As DNA, the CDR3 is TGCAGTGCGGCGGGACTAGCGGACTACAATGAGCAGTTCTTC.

This clonotype was observed a few times. The gene calls are TRBV24-1 and TRBJ2-5, with 7 bases fitting TRBD2. This CDR3 has 15 residues. Trimming cost V 4 bases and J 5 bases; bases outside gene matches: 9. The germline CDR1 and CDR2 sequences are KGHDR and SFDVKD. CDR3 in DNA: TGTGCCACCAGTGACCCTGGGGAGGGTCGGGAGACCCAGTACTTC. Translation: CATSDPGEGRETQYF.

The V gene is TRBV7-8, the J gene TRBJ1-4; D is ambiguous. The CDR3 length is 13 residues. V lost 0 bases, J lost 7 bases, and 6 bases lay in between. In germline, CDR1 is SGHVS, CDR2 FQNEAQ. CDR3 protein: CASSLADSEKLFF. The CDR3 DNA is TGTGCCAGCAGCTTAGCCGATAGTGAAAAACTGTTTTTT.

In regard to this clonotype: A clone one base away is much larger, so this may be a read error. The chain couples TRBV29-1 to TRBJ1-2, with D unclear. The CDR3 length is 11 residues. Between the trimmed V and J ends, which lost 4 bases and 0 bases, there was a span of 3 bases. The germline V gene encodes CDR1 SQVTM and CDR2 ANQGSEA. This CDR3 is CSVGANYGYTF. The CDR3 region has the DNA TGCAGCGTTGGAGCTAACTATGGCTACACCTTC.

The chain has TRBV9 and TRBJ1-3; D possibly corresponds to TRBD1 (5 bases). Per the germline V gene, CDR1 is SGDLS and CDR2 is YYNGEE. Trimming left V 4 bases short and J 10 bases short, with 18 bases between. The CDR3 spans 14 residues. CDR3 DNA: TGTGCCAGCAGCCTCCAGCCCCCTCGGGGGACCATATATTTT. This translates into CASSLQPPRGTIYF.

Ten or more counts support this clonotype. The V call is TRBV4-1, the J call TRBJ2-4, with D possibly TRBD2 on 6 matching bases. Trimming stripped 0 bases from V and 8 bases from J, with 17 bases between. Germline V CDR1 and CDR2: MGHRA, YSYEKL. CDR3 length: 16 residues. CDR3 in DNA: TGCGCCAGCAGCCAAGATGCAGGAGGGGATCGAGACATTCAGTACTTC. It encodes CASSQDAGGDRDIQYF.

Ten or more counts support this clonotype. The chain links TRBV20-1 to TRBJ2-1; D remains unclear. With 7 bases removed from V and 0 bases from J, the gap between germline ends came to 13 bases. Germline V gene lookup returns CDR1 DFQATT and CDR2 SNEGSKA (reference sequence). The CDR3 is 14 residues long. CDR3: CSVPHSLSYNEQFF. The CDR3 DNA follows: TGCAGTGTTCCTCATTCGCTCTCCTACAATGAGCAGTTCTTC.

The chain employs TRBV4-1 and TRBJ2-2; 7 positions agree with TRBD1. The CDR3 is 16 amino acids. Trimming removed 6 bases from V and 6 bases from J; junction bases left unmatched: 13. CDR1 is MGHRA and CDR2 is YSYEKL in the germline V gene. The CDR3 nucleotides read TGCGCCAGCAGGGGTCTAGGGGGCGTCCGACCCGGGGAGCTGTTTTTT. Protein sequence: CASRGLGGVRPGELFF.

The CDR3 here is CASSQSAGTSGGTTDTQYF. The CDR3 region has the DNA TGTGCCAGCAGCCAGAGCGCCGGGACTAGCGGGGGGACCACAGATACGCAGTATTTT. J is TRBJ2-3 and V is TRBV4-2; TRBD2 aligns across 15 bases. The length of the CDR3 is 19 residues. Per germline, CDR1 LGHNA and CDR2 YNFKEQ. V lost 3 bases to trimming and J lost 2 bases; unmatched junction nucleotides: 9.